These 14 T cell receptor beta chains share one sample of origin, sequenced in a study of blood T cell repertoires in COVID-19 (dated by TCRdb to the early 2020s). Library preparation employed the immunoSEQ multiplex PCR assay. Imported from immuneACCESS, the table was reduced by TCRdb to in-frame sequences with V and J called. These copies leave out some clones; in studies compared against another copy, an unresolved V gene accounts for under half, and the cause of the remainder is not known. The sample table records approximately 260,000 clones; about 85% of these occur just once. The ten largest clones capture 5% to 8% of the sample. The material sequenced was PBMCs or T cells enriched from blood (not recorded which). The source of these receptors is a woman in her 50s who had been exposed to COVID-19.

This clone was seen a single time. V is TRBV7-9 and J is TRBJ2-4; D perhaps matches TRBD2 (5 bases). The germline V gene has CDR1 SEHNR and CDR2 FQNEAQ (reference sequence). Between the trimmed V and J ends, which lost 5 bases and 3 bases, there was a span of 14 bases. CDR3 length equals 15 residues. CDR3 sequence reads: CASSPDSGIKNIQYF. CDR3 bases: TGTGCCAGCAGCCCCGACTCGGGGATCAAAAACATTCAGTACTTC.

V gene TRBV7-9 combines with J gene TRBJ2-5, with 7 bases lining up with TRBD2. CDR3 length: 15 amino acids. Germline V gene sequence: CDR1 SEHNR, CDR2 FQNEAQ (reference sequence). V was clipped by 4 bases and J by 1 base; unmatched bases: 6. CDR3 protein: CASSSTGGSQETQYF. CDR3 bases: TGTGCCAGCAGCTCAACCGGGGGGAGCCAAGAGACCCAGTACTTC.

This clone showed up just a few times. V and J are TRBV7-2 and TRBJ1-2; D call uncertain. Trimming removed 5 bases at V and 10 bases at J, with 14 bases between. Germline CDR1 SGHTA, CDR2 FQGNSA. This CDR3 comprises 12 residues. CDR3 nucleotide sequence: TGTGCCAGCAGCCTGCCGACTCCCACCTACACCTTC. It yields the protein CASSLPTPTYTF.

V is TRBV7-3 and J is TRBJ2-1; 8 nucleotides match TRBD2. V lost 6 bases to trimming and J lost 4 bases; unmatched junction nucleotides: 8. The CDR3 covers 15 residues. Germline V gives CDR1 SGHTA, CDR2 FQGTGA. In nucleotides, the CDR3 is TGTGCCAGCAGTTTGACGGCGGGGGGTTACAATGAGCAGTTCTTC. Its protein product is CASSLTAGGYNEQFF.

This clone was detected only once. The chain has TRBV3-1 (or the pseudogene TRBV3-2) and TRBJ1-4; D is possibly TRBD1 (6 bases). V was cut by 3 bases and J by 6 bases, with 17 bases left in between. There are 16 residues in the CDR3. Germline loops: CDR1 LGHDT, CDR2 YNNKEL (reference sequence). CDR3 protein: CASSHGDAAGDEKLFF. The CDR3 coding sequence is TGTGCCAGCAGCCATGGGGATGCGGCAGGGGATGAAAAACTGTTTTTT.

The CDR3, as DNA: TGTGCCAGCAGTTTTGGGCAGGGCACCATATATTTT. Amino acids: CASSFGQGTIYF. The chain links TRBV28 to TRBJ1-3; weak D call: TRBD1 (5 bases). V gave up 3 bases and J gave up 9 bases, with 9 bases separating them. The CDR3 loop spans 12 amino acids. Germline CDR1 is MDHEN and CDR2 is SYDVKM. The variable domain in full, completed from reference TRBV28 and TRBJ1-3, reads DVKVTQSSRYLVKRTGEKVFLECVQDMDHENMFWYRQDPGLGLRLIYFSYDVKMKEKGDIPEGYSVSREKKERFSLILESASTNQTSMYLCASSFGQGTIYFGEGSWLTVV.

The V call is TRBV6-1, the J call TRBJ2-5, with 10 bases lining up with TRBD2. The junction had 19 bases not matched to a gene; V was cut back by 2 bases and J by 7 bases. This CDR3 is built from 19 residues. Germline V gives CDR1 MNHNS, CDR2 SASEGT. The CDR3 DNA follows: TGTGCCAGCAGTGAAAGGCCTAGCGGGGGACAACTATTAGCGGGGACCCAGTACTTC. Its translation is CASSERPSGGQLLAGTQYF.

This clone was counted once. The chain couples TRBV5-1 to TRBJ1-1; D uncertain. This CDR3 is 13 amino acids long. V shed 5 bases and J shed 3 bases, with 11 bases lying between them. The germline V gene has CDR1 SGHRS and CDR2 YFSETQ. The CDR3 DNA follows: TGCGCCAGCAGATATGAGGCGGACACTGAAGCTTTCTTT. Amino acid sequence: CASRYEADTEAFF.

The V call is TRBV4-1, the J call TRBJ1-6; D unresolved. This CDR3 has 19 amino acids. The germline V gene encodes CDR1 MGHRA and CDR2 YSYEKL. V lost 3 bases and J 6 bases, leaving 24 bases between the germline ends. The CDR3 region is CASSHPSDVPFRGNSPLHF. The CDR3 DNA reads as TGCGCCAGCAGCCACCCTTCGGATGTGCCTTTTCGGGGTAATTCACCCCTCCACTTT.

The rearrangement links TRBV19 to TRBJ2-5; tentatively, D is TRBD2 (6 bases). The CDR3 is 11 amino acids. With 9 bases removed from V and 1 base from J, the gap between germline ends came to 6 bases. CDR1 is LNHDA, CDR2 SQIVND, per germline (reference sequence). The CDR3 loop is CASGGQETQYF. The CDR3 DNA sequence: TGTGCCAGCGGGGGCCAAGAGACCCAGTACTTC.

V and J are TRBV5-1 and TRBJ2-2; TRBD2 matches at 10 bases. After removal of 2 bases from V and 6 bases from J, the junction contained 7 bases not matched to a gene. The germline V gene encodes CDR1 SGHRS and CDR2 YFSETQ. The CDR3 runs to 16 residues. The CDR3 nucleotides are TGCGCCAGCAGCTTACTACTAGCGGGGACGGCCGGGGAGCTGTTTTTT. Amino acid sequence: CASSLLLAGTAGELFF.

V is TRBV6-6 and J is TRBJ2-1; 15 nucleotides line up with TRBD2. CDR3 size: 16 residues. Germline CDR1 and CDR2: MNHNY and SVGAGI (reference sequence). The trim removed 2 bases at V and 9 bases at J, leaving 5 bases unmatched. The CDR3 region is CASSYRGLAGGSEQFF. In nucleotides, the CDR3 is TGTGCCAGCAGTTACCGGGGACTAGCGGGGGGAAGTGAGCAGTTCTTC.

The V call is TRBV5-1, the J call TRBJ2-3; TRBD2 agrees at 7 bases. The CDR3 spans 12 residues. Germline V lookup: CDR1 SGHRS, CDR2 YFSETQ. The V gene end was trimmed by 4 bases and the J gene end by 5 bases; junction bases not matched to a gene: 1. The DNA for the CDR3 is TGCGCCAGCAGCCCGGGGGGAGATACGCAGTATTTT. Translated: CASSPGGDTQYF.

V is TRBV15 and J is TRBJ2-7; 8 nucleotides align to TRBD1. Germline V gives CDR1 LNHNV, CDR2 YYDKDF (reference sequence). Trimming cost V 0 bases and J 4 bases; bases outside gene matches: 11. CDR3 length equals 17 residues. CDR3 in amino acids: CATSRDRSAGGEYEQYF. CDR3 bases: TGTGCCACCAGCAGAGATAGGTCAGCAGGGGGCGAGTACGAGCAGTACTTC.